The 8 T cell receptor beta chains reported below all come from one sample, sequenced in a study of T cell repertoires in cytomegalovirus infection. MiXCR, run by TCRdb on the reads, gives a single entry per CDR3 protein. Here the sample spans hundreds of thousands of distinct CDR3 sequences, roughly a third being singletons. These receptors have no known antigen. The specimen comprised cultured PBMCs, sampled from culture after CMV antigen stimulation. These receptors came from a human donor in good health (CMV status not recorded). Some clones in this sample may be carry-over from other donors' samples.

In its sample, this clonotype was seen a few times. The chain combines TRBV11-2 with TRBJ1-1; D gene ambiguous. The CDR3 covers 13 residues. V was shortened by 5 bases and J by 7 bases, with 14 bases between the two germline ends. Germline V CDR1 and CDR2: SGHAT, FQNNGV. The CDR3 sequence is CASSAIGRIEAFF. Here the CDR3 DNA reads TGTGCCAGCAGCGCAATAGGACGGATTGAAGCTTTCTTT.

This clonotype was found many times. The CDR3 DNA sequence: TGTGCCAGCAGCTCAGCGGGCCGAGGGGGGATCGAGCAGTACTTC. This gives the protein CASSSAGRGGIEQYF. J is TRBJ2-7 and V is TRBV7-2; D may be TRBD1 or TRBD2 (6 bases each). Between the trimmed V and J ends, which lost 4 bases and 6 bases, there was a span of 19 bases. CDR1 and CDR2 (germline): SGHTA, FQGNSA. The CDR3 length is 15 residues.

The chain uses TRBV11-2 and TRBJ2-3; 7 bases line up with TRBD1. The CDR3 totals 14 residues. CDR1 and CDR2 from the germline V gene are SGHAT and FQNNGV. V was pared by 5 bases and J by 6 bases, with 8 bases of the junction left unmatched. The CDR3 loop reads CASSPGQMSDTQYF. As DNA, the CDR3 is TGTGCCAGCAGCCCGGGACAGATGAGCGATACGCAGTATTTT. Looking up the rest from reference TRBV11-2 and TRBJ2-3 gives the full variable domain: EAGVAQSPRYKIIEKRQSVAFWCNPISGHATLYWYQQILGQGPKLLIQFQNNGVVDDSQLPKDRFSAERLKGVDSTLKIQPAKLEDSAVYLCASSPGQMSDTQYFGPGTRLTVL.

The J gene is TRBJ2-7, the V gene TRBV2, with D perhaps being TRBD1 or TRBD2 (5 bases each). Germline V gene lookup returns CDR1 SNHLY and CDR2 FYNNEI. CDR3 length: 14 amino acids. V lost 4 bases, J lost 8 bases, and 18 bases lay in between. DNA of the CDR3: TGTGCCAGCAGTGCTAGCCGGGACCCCCGCCAGCAGTACTTC. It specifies CASSASRDPRQQYF.

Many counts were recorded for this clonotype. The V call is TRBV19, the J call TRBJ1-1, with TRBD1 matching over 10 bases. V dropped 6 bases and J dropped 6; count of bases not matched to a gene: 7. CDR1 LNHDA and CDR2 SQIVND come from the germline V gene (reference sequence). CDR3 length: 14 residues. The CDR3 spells CASSPGTGAPEAFF. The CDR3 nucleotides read TGTGCCAGTAGCCCCGGGACAGGGGCTCCTGAAGCTTTCTTT.

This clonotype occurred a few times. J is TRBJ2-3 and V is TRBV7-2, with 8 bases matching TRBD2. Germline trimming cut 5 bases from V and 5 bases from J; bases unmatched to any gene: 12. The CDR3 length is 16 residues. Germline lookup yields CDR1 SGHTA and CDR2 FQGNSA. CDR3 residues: CASSDGYGGALDTQYF. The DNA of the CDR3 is TGTGCCAGCAGCGACGGGTACGGGGGGGCTTTAGATACGCAGTATTTT.

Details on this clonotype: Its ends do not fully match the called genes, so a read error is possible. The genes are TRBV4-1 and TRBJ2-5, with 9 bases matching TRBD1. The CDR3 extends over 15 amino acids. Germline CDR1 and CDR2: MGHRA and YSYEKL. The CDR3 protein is CASSRRTGVGETQYF. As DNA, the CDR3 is TGTGCCAGCAGCCGACGGACAGGGGTGGGGGAGACCCAGTACTTC.

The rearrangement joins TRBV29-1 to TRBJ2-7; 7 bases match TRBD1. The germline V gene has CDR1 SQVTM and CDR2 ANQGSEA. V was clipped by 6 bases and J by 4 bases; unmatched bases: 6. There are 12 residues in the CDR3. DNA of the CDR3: TGCAGCGTGCGACAGGGATGGTACGAGCAGTACTTC. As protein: CSVRQGWYEQYF.